In its sample, the clone carrying this T cell receptor (beta chain) was seen a few times. Its antigen is unidentified. This sample is part of a study of cytomegalovirus exposure and HLA in healthy donors. PCR involved 60 Vbeta and 13 Jbeta primers. Data came from immunoSEQ multiplex PCR; TCRdb stores just in-frame clones and leaves some out. In the table there are 130,000 to 150,000 clones, around 80% of which are singletons. General observations from the study: Analysis performed later found roughly 17,000 TCR beta sequences associated with HLA alleles at 0.05 false discovery rate.

The receptor comes from a man between 25 and 39 years old in good health and CMV-seronegative. The sequencing sample was made of PBMCs.

The CDR3 here is CASLRGGAATEAFF. Here the CDR3 DNA reads TGTGCCAGCCTCCGGGGGGGGGCGGCCACTGAAGCTTTCTTT. The chain has TRBV18 and TRBJ1-1, with D tentatively TRBD1 (6 bases). Germline V CDR1 and CDR2: KGHSH, LQKENI. This CDR3 is 14 amino acids long. V was cut by 8 bases and J by 4 bases, with 17 bases left in between.